This TCR beta chain was obtained from a study of blood T cell repertoires in COVID-19. In the study overall: Samples came from the United States, Italy and Spain, spanning acute and convalescent COVID-19. Sources were T cells, B-cell-depleted T cells, or PBMCs; the material itself was cDNA or gDNA.

This CDR3 is built from 14 residues. V was clipped by 7 bases and J by 7 bases; unmatched bases: 6. Germline V gene sequence: CDR1 LNHDA, CDR2 SQIVND (reference sequence). In the authors' methods: Reference gene primer amplification yielded estimated nucleated cell counts. Using immunoSEQ multiplex PCR, the repertoire was profiled, and TCRdb retains in-frame clones only, with some absent. V, J and clone size are taken as reported in that table, and D and trimming were inferred from the DNA itself. Of roughly 90,000 clones detected, 75% to 85% appear once; the ten largest clones hold approximately 10%.

The clonotype comes from a woman in her sixties or seventies with acute or convalescent COVID-19. Sequencing input: peripheral blood. The rearrangement joins TRBV19 to TRBJ2-2; 10 bases agree with TRBD1. Here the CDR3 reads CASTATGGVGELFF. The CDR3 coding sequence is TGTGCCAGTACCGCGACAGGGGGCGTCGGGGAGCTGTTTTTT.